The 15 T cell receptor beta chains below come from one sample, sequenced in a study of a mutant IDH1 vaccine in newly diagnosed glioma. Assay: immunoSEQ multiplex PCR; the TCRdb copy retains only in-frame clones and omits some. The sample has tens of thousands of clones; around 74% are singletons. Documented time point: baseline, week 1 (first vaccination visit). Documented treatment: pre-vaccination baseline after standard-of-care therapy. The sequences come from PBMCs, collected from a glioma patient treated with radiotherapy, temozolomide or both. The source is a man in his fifties with glioma.

This clone was counted between two and nine times. The chain recombines TRBV6-5 with TRBJ1-1; TRBD1 might be the D (6 bases). Germline assignment: CDR1 MNHEY and CDR2 SVGAGI. The CDR3 length is 12 residues. V was pared by 4 bases and J by 8 bases, with 11 bases between. CDR3: CASSLSQGEAFF. As DNA, the CDR3 is TGTGCCAGCAGTTTATCCCAGGGGGAAGCTTTCTTT.

In DNA form, the CDR3 reads TGTGCCAGCAGCACCGGGACAGTAAGCGCAGATACGCAGTATTTT. Its translation is CASSTGTVSADTQYF. The V and J genes are TRBV9 and TRBJ2-3; 7 positions match TRBD1. Germline trimming cut 4 bases from V and 4 bases from J; bases unmatched to any gene: 9. This CDR3 comprises 15 residues. Germline CDR1 reads SGDLS; CDR2 reads YYNGEE.

The J gene is TRBJ2-6, the V gene TRBV9; 8 bases line up with TRBD1. This CDR3 is built from 14 residues. Germline lookup yields CDR1 SGDLS and CDR2 YYNGEE. V was pared by 3 bases and J by 4 bases, with 0 bases of the junction left unmatched. CDR3 DNA: TGTGCCAGCAGCGGGACAGGGGGGGCCAACGTCCTGACTTTC. Amino acids: CASSGTGGANVLTF.

The chain is built from TRBV7-8 and TRBJ2-7, with D maybe TRBD1 (5 bases). Trimming took 0 bases from V and 6 from J, leaving 15 bases between them. Germline values: CDR1 SGHVS, CDR2 FQNEAQ. The CDR3 length is 15 residues. DNA for the CDR3: TGTGCCAGCAGCTTAGCGGCCAGGGTAAAGGGCGAGCAGTACTTC. Amino acid sequence: CASSLAARVKGEQYF.

This clone was seen once. The V and J genes are TRBV6-5 and TRBJ2-3, with D unclear. Per germline, CDR1 MNHEY and CDR2 SVGAGI. The CDR3 has 13 amino acids. The V end lost 8 bases, the J end lost 6 bases, and 15 bases lay between the germline ends. The CDR3 DNA follows: TGTGCCAGCTCCCCCAAGATTGGGGATACGCAGTATTTT. It yields the protein CASSPKIGDTQYF.

The chain has TRBV19 and TRBJ2-7; 8 positions agree with TRBD1. CDR1 is LNHDA, CDR2 SQIVND, per germline (reference sequence). The CDR3 has 15 residues. J gave up 3 bases and V 3 bases, and 7 bases lay outside the gene matches. The CDR3, as DNA: TGTGCCAGTAGTATCTCCGGACAGGGTAACTACGAGCAGTACTTC. Protein: CASSISGQGNYEQYF.

This clone has just a few counts. The chain links TRBV15 to TRBJ1-4; a possible D gene is TRBD1 (6 bases). The length of the CDR3 is 16 residues. The ends were cut back, 1 base at V and 5 bases at J, with 14 bases in the middle. Germline V gene sequence: CDR1 LNHNV, CDR2 YYDKDF (reference sequence). The CDR3 DNA is TGTGCCACCAGCAGAGTGGGGACACTCGAAAATGAAAAACTGTTTTTT. It yields the protein CATSRVGTLENEKLFF.

The gene calls are TRBV7-2 and TRBJ1-4; a weak D match, TRBD1 (5 bases). The ends were cut back, 4 bases at V and 8 bases at J, with 14 bases in the middle. Germline CDR1 SGHTA, CDR2 FQGNSA. There are 14 residues in the CDR3. The CDR3 DNA reads as TGTGCCAGCAGCTCGGACTGGCGGGGGGAAAAACTGTTTTTT. Translated, it gives CASSSDWRGEKLFF.

The chain carries TRBV6-5 and TRBJ2-1; the D gene is possibly TRBD1 (6 bases). Germline V gives CDR1 MNHEY, CDR2 SVGAGI. The V gene lost 6 bases and the J gene lost 8 bases, with 11 bases spanning the gap. The CDR3 has 12 amino acids. CDR3 region: CASSDRPDEQFF. The CDR3 nucleotides read TGTGCCAGCAGCGACAGGCCTGATGAGCAGTTCTTC.

The gene calls are TRBV10-3 and TRBJ2-7, with 12 bases that match TRBD1. Losses at the gene ends were 3 bases for V and 5 bases for J; bases not matched to a gene: 5. This CDR3 comprises 15 residues. CDR1 is ENHRY and CDR2 is SYGVKD in the germline V gene. CDR3 sequence: CAISEIGTGGDEQYF. DNA for the CDR3: TGTGCCATCAGTGAAATAGGGACAGGGGGCGACGAGCAGTACTTC.

This clone was observed a handful of times. V usage is TRBV19 and J usage is TRBJ2-5, with 8 bases aligning to TRBD1. The CDR3 runs to 15 residues. Germline values: CDR1 LNHDA, CDR2 SQIVND (reference sequence). V lost 4 bases and J lost 4; bases outside the gene matches: 8. The CDR3: CASSTQQGAGETQYF. The CDR3 coding sequence is TGTGCCAGTAGTACCCAGCAGGGGGCAGGAGAGACCCAGTACTTC.

The chain links TRBV19 to TRBJ2-2; D not resolved. V lost 4 bases, J lost 6 bases, and 9 bases lay in between. CDR1 LNHDA and CDR2 SQIVND come from the germline V gene (reference sequence). The CDR3 totals 13 residues. This CDR3 is CASSRLDAGELFF. The CDR3 region has the DNA TGTGCCAGTAGTAGGCTAGATGCCGGGGAGCTGTTTTTT.

This rearrangement joins TRBV10-1 to TRBJ2-5; 10 positions agree with TRBD2. With 0 bases clipped from V and 4 bases from J, the junction kept 5 bases outside the gene matches. CDR3 length: 16 residues. Germline assignment: CDR1 WNHNN and CDR2 SYGVQD (reference sequence). The CDR3 sequence: CASSESGAGGPETQYF. The CDR3 DNA reads TGCGCCAGCAGTGAGTCGGGAGCGGGGGGGCCAGAGACCCAGTACTTC.

By proportion, this clone is medium-sized. The chain joins TRBV7-2 to TRBJ1-6; a possible D gene is TRBD1 (5 bases). CDR1 is SGHTA and CDR2 is FQGNSA in the germline V gene. This CDR3 region has 15 residues. V lost 5 bases, J lost 16 bases, and 24 bases lay in between. CDR3 nucleotide sequence: TGTGCCAGCAGCACTAGCCTCGGGACCGGCGTATCTCTCCACTTT. It yields the protein CASSTSLGTGVSLHF.

A few counts support this clone. J is TRBJ2-7 and V is TRBV7-8, with unresolved D. The CDR3 totals 16 residues. Trimming removed 5 bases from V and 0 bases from J, with 17 bases in between. The germline V gene encodes CDR1 SGHVS and CDR2 FQNEAQ. The CDR3 region is CASSTTFGRSSYEQYF. In DNA form, the CDR3 reads TGTGCCAGCAGCACCACATTCGGACGGAGCTCCTACGAGCAGTACTTC.